This T cell receptor beta chain was obtained from a study of cytomegalovirus exposure and HLA in healthy donors. Across the study: The study placed about 86% of its approximately 400 genotyped donors in the Caucasian-associated ancestry cluster.

A multiplex PCR was run with 60 Vbeta primers and 13 Jbeta primers. The repertoire was sequenced with immunoSEQ multiplex PCR; TCRdb's copy has only in-frame clones and lacks some. The sample table includes tens of thousands of clones. V lost 8 bases to trimming and J lost 5 bases, with 9 bases between them. Germline V CDR1 and CDR2: LNHDA, SQIVND (reference sequence). The CDR3 extends over 11 amino acids. The chain combines TRBV19 with TRBJ1-1, with D unresolved. The sample comprised PBMCs. The sequence derives from a man in his fifties or sixties in good health and CMV-seropositive. The CDR3 loop reads CASAEGTEAFF. CDR3 nucleotides: TGTGCCAGTGCGGAAGGAACTGAAGCTTTCTTT.